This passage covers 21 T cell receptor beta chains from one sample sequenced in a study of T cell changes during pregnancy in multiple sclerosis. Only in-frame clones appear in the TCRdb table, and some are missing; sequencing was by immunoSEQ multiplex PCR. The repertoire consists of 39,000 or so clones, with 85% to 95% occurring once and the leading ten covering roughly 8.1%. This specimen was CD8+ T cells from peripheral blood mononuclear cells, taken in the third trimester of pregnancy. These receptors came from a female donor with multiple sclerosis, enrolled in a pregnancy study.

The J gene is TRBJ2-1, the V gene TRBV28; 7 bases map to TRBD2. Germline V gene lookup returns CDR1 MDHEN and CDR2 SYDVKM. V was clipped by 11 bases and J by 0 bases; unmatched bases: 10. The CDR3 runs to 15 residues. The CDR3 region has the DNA TGTGCCTCCCGACTAGCAGGGAGCTCCTACAATGAGCAGTTCTTC. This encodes CASRLAGSSYNEQFF.

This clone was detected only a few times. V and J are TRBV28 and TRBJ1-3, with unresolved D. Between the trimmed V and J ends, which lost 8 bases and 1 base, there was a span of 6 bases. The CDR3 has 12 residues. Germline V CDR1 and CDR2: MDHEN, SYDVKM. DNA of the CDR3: TGTGCCAGCTCGACTTCTGGAAACACCATATATTTT. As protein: CASSTSGNTIYF.

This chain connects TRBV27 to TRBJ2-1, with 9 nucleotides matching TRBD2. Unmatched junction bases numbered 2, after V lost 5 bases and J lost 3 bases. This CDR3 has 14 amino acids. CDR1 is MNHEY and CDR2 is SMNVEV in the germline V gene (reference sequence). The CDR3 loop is CASSRTSDYNEQFF. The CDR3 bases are TGTGCCAGCAGTAGGACTAGCGACTACAATGAGCAGTTCTTC.

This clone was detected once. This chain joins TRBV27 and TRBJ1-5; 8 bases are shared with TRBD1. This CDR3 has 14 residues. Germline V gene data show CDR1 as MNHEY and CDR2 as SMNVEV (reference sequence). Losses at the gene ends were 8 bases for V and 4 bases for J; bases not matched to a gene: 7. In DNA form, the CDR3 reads TGTGCCAGCGGAGACAGGGGAATGAATCAGCCCCAGCATTTT. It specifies CASGDRGMNQPQHF.

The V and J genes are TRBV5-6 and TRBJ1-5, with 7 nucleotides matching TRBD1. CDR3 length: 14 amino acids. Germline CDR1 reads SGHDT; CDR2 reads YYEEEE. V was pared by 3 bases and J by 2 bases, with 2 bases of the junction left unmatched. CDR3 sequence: CASSYGTGNQPQHF. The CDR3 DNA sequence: TGTGCCAGCAGCTACGGGACAGGCAATCAGCCCCAGCATTTT.

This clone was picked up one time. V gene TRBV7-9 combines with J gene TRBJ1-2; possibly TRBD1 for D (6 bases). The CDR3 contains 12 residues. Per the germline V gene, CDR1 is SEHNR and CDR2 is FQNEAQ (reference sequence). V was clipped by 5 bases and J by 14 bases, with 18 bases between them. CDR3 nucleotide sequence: TGTGCCAGCAGCCCAACCAGGGGCCCGAGGACCTTC. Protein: CASSPTRGPRTF.

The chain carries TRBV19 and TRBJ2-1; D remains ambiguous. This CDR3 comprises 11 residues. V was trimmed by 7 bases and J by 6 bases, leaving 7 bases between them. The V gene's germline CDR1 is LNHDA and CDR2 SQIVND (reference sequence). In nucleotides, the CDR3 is TGTGCCAGTACAGGCTCCAATGAGCAGTTCTTC. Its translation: CASTGSNEQFF.

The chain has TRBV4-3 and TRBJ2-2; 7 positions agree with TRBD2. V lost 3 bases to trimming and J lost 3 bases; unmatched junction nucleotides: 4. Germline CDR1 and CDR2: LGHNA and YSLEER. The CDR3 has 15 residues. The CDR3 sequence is CASSHWREYTGELFF. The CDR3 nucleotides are TGCGCCAGCAGCCATTGGCGGGAGTACACCGGGGAGCTGTTTTTT.

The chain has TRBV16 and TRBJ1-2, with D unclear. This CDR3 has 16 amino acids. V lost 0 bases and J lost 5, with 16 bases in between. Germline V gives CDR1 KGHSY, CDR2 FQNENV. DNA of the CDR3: TGTGCCAGCAGCCAATCTCTGGAGGGTTGGTTGTATGGCTACACCTTC. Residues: CASSQSLEGWLYGYTF.

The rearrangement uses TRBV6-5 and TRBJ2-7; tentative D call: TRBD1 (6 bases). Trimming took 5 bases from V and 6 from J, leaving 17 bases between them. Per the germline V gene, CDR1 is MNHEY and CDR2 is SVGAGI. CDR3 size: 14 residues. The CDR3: CASSPTTRGGEQYF. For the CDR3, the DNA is TGTGCCAGCAGTCCAACAACCAGGGGCGGCGAGCAGTACTTC.

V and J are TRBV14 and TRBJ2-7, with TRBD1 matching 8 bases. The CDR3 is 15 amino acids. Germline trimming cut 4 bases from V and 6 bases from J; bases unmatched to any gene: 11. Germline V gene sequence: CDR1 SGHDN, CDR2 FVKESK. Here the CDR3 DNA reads TGTGCCAGCAGCCGCACCGGGACAGGCCTCTTCGAGCAGTACTTC. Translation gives CASSRTGTGLFEQYF.

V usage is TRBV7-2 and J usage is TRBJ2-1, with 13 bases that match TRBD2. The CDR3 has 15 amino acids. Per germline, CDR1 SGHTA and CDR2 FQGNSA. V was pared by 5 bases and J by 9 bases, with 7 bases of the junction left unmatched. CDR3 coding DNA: TGTGCCAGCAGCATAACTAGCGGGAGGGCCGCTGAGCAGTTCTTC. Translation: CASSITSGRAAEQFF. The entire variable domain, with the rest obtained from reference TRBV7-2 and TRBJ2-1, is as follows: GAGVSQSPSNKVTEKGKDVELRCDPISGHTALYWYRQSLGQGLEFLIYFQGNSAPDKSGLPSDRFSAERTGGSVSTLTIQRTQQEDSAVYLCASSITSGRAAEQFFGPGTRLTVL.

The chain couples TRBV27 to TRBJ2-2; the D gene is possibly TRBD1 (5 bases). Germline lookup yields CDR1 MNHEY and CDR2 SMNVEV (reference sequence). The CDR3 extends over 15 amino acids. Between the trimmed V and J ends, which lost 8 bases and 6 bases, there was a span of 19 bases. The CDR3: CASFGSLQGPGELFF. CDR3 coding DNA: TGTGCCAGCTTCGGTAGTCTCCAGGGTCCCGGGGAGCTGTTTTTT.

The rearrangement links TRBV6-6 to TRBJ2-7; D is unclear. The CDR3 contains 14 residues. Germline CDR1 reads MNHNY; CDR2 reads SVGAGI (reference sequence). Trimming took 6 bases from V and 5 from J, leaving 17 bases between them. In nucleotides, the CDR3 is TGTGCCAGCAGAGTTTCGCCCGACATCAACGAGCAGTACTTC. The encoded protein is CASRVSPDINEQYF.

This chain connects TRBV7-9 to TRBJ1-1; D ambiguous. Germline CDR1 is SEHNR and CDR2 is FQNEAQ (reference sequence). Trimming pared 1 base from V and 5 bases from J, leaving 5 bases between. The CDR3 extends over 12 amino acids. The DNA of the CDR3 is TGTGCCAGCAGCTTAGACTTGACTGAAGCTTTCTTT. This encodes CASSLDLTEAFF.

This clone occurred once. The CDR3 DNA sequence: TGTGCCAGCAGCTTAATCAGGGGACAGCGAGACTACGAGCAGTACTTC. Encoded protein: CASSLIRGQRDYEQYF. This sequence joins TRBV7-8 and TRBJ2-7; 7 bases match TRBD1. Trimming cost V 2 bases and J 3 bases; bases outside gene matches: 10. The CDR3 totals 16 residues. Germline V gene data show CDR1 as SGHVS and CDR2 as FQNEAQ.

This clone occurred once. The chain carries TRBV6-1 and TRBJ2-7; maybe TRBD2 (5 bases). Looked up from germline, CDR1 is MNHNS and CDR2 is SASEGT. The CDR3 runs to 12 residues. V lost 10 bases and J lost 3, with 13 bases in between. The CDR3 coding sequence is TGTGCCATCGAGGGTATCGGCTACGAGCAGTACTTC. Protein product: CAIEGIGYEQYF.

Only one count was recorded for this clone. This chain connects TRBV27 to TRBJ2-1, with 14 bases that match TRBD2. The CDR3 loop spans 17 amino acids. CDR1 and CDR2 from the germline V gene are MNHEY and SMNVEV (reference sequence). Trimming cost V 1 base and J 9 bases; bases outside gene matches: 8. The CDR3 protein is CASSLFGLAGGTGEQFF. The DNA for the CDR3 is TGTGCCAGCAGTTTATTCGGACTAGCGGGAGGTACTGGTGAGCAGTTCTTC.

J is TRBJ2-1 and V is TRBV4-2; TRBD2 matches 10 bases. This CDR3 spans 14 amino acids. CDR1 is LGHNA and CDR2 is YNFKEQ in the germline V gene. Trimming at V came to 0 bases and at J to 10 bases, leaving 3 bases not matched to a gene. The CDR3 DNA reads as TGTGCCAGCAGCCAAGACGGGGGACTAGCGGAGCAGTTCTTC. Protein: CASSQDGGLAEQFF.

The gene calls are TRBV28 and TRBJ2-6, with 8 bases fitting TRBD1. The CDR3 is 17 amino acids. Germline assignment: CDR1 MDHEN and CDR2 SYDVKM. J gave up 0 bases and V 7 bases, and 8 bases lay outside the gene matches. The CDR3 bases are TGTGCCAGCACCCAGGACAGGGTATTCTCTGGGGCCAACGTCCTGACTTTC. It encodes CASTQDRVFSGANVLTF.

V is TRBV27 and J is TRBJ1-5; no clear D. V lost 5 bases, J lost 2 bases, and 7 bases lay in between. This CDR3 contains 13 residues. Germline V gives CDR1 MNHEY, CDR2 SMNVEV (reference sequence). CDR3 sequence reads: CASSESGNQPQHF. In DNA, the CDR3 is TGTGCCAGCAGTGAGTCGGGCAATCAGCCCCAGCATTTT.